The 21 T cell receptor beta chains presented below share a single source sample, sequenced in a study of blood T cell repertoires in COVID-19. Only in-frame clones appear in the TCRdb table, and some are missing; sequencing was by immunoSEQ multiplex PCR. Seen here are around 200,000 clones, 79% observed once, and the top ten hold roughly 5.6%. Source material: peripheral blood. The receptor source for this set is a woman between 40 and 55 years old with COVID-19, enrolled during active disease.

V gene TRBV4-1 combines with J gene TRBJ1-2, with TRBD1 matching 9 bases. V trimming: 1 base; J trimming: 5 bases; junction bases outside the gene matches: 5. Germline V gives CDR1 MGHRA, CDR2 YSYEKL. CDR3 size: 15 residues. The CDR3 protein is CASSQVGTGLYGYTF. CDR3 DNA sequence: TGCGCCAGCAGCCAAGTGGGGACAGGGTTGTATGGCTACACCTTC.

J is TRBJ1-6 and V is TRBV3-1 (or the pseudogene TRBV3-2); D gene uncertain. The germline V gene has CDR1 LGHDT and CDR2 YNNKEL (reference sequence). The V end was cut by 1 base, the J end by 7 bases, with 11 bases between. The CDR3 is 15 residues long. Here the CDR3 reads CASSQGRGQNSPLHF. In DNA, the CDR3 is TGTGCCAGCAGCCAAGGCCGGGGTCAGAATTCACCCCTCCACTTT.

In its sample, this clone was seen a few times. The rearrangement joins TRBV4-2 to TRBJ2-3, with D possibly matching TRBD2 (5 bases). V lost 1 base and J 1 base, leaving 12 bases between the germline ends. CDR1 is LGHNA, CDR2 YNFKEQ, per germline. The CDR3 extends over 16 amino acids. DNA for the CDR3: TGTGCCAGCAGCCAAGGTGCTGACTACCGCACAGATACGCAGTATTTT. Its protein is CASSQGADYRTDTQYF.

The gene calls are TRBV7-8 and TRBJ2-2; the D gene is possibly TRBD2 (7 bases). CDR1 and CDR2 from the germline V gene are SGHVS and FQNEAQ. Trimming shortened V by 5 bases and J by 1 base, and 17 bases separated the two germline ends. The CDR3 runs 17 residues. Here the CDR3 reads CASSRGGVAGNTGELFF. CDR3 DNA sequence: TGTGCCAGCAGCCGAGGGGGAGTAGCGGGGAACACCGGGGAGCTGTTTTTT.

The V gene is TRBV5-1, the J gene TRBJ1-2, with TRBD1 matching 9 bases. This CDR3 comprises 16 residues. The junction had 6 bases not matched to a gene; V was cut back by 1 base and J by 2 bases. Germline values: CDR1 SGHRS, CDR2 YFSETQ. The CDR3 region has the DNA TGCGCCAGCAGCTTGAGGACAGGGGTCGGGAACTATGGCTACACCTTC. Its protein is CASSLRTGVGNYGYTF. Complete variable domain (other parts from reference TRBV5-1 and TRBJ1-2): KAGVTQTPRYLIKTRGQQVTLSCSPISGHRSVSWYQQTPGQGLQFLFEYFSETQRNKGNFPGRFSGRQFSNSRSEMNVSTLELGDSALYLCASSLRTGVGNYGYTFGSGTRLTVV.

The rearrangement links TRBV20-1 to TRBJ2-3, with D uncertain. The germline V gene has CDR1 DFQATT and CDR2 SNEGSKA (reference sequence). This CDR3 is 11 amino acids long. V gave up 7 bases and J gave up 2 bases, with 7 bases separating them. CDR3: CSVTFTDTQYF. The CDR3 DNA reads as TGCAGTGTTACTTTCACAGATACGCAGTATTTT.

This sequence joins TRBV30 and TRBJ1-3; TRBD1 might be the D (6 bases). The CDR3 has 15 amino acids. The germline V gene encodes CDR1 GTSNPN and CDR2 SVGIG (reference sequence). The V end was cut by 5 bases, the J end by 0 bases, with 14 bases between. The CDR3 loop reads CAWDYRARSGNTIYF. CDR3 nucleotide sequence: TGTGCCTGGGATTACAGGGCCCGCTCTGGAAACACCATATATTTT.

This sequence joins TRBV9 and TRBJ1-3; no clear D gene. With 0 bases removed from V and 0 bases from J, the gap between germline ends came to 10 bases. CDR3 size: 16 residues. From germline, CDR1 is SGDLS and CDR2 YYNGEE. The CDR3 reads CASSVGNRPSGNTIYF. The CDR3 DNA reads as TGTGCCAGCAGCGTAGGGAACAGACCCTCTGGAAACACCATATATTTT. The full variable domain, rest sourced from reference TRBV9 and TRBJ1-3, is DSGVTQTPKHLITATGQRVTLRCSPRSGDLSVYWYQQSLDQGLQFLIQYYNGEERAKGNILERFSAQQFPDLHSELNLSSLELGDSALYFCASSVGNRPSGNTIYFGEGSWLTVV.

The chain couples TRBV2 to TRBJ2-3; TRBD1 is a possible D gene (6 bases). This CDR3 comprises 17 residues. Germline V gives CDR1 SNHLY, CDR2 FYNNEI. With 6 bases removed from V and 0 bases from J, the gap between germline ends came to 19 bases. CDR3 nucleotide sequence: TGTGCCAGCAGCGCCCTTAAGACAGGTTCTAGCACAGATACGCAGTATTTT. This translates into CASSALKTGSSTDTQYF.

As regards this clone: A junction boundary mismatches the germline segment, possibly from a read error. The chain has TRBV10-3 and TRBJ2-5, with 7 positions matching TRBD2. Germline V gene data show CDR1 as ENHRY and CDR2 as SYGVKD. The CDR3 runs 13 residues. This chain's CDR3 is CAINEREEETQYF. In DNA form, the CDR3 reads TGTGCCATCAATGAGCGGGAAGAAGAGACCCAGTACTTC.

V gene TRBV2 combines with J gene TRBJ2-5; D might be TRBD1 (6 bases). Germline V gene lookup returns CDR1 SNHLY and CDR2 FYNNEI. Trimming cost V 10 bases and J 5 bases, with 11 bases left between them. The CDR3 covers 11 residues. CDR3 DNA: TGTGCCAACCAGGGGTTGGAGACCCAGTACTTC. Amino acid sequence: CANQGLETQYF.

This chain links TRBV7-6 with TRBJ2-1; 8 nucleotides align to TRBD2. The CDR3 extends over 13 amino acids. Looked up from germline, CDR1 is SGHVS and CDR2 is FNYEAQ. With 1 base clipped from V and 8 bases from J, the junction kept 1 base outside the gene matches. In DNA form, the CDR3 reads TGTGCCAGCAGCTTAGTGACTAGCGATGAGCAGTTCTTC. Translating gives CASSLVTSDEQFF. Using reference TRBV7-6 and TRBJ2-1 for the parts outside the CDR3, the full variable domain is GAGVSQSPRYKVTKRGQDVALRCDPISGHVSLYWYRQALGQGPEFLTYFNYEAQQDKSGLPNDRFSAERPEGSISTLTIQRTEQRDSAMYRCASSLVTSDEQFFGPGTRLTVL.

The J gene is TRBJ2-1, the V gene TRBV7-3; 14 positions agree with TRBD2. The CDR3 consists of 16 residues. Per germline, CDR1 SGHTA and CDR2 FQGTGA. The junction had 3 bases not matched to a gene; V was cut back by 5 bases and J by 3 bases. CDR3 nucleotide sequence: TGTGCCAGCAGCAAAGGGACTAGCGGGGGCTACAATGAGCAGTTCTTC. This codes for CASSKGTSGGYNEQFF.

The CDR3 coding sequence is TGTGCCAGCAGGGGGAGGGGGGCTGGAAAACTGTTTTTT. Residues: CASRGRGAGKLFF. The genes are TRBV2 and TRBJ1-4; TRBD1 is a possible D gene (6 bases). Germline CDR1 and CDR2: SNHLY and FYNNEI. Trimming took 6 bases from V and 10 from J, leaving 15 bases between them. The CDR3 is 13 residues long.

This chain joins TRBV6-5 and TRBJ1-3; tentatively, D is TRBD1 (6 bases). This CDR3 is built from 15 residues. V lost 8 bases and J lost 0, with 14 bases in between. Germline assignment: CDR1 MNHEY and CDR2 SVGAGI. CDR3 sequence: CASGGGDYSGNTIYF. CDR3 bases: TGTGCCAGCGGAGGGGGGGATTACTCTGGAAACACCATATATTTT.

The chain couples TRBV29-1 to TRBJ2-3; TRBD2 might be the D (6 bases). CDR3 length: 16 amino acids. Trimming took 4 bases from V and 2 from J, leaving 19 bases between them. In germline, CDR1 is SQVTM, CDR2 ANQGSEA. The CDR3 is CSVAGRGGRNTDTQYF. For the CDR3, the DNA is TGCAGCGTTGCCGGAAGGGGAGGTCGGAACACAGATACGCAGTATTTT.

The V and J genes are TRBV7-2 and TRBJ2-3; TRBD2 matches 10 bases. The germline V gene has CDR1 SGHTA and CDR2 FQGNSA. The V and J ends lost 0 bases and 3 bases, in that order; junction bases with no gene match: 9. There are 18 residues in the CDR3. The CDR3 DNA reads TGTGCCAGCAGCTTAGCGGTGGTAGCGGGGGGAAAGACAGATACGCAGTATTTT. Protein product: CASSLAVVAGGKTDTQYF.

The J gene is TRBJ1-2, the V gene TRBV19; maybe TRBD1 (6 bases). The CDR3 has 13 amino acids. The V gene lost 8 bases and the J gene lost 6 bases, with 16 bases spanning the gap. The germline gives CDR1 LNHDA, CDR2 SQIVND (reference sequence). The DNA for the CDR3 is TGTGCCAGTGGTTACAGGGATGGGCATGGCTACACCTTC. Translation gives CASGYRDGHGYTF.

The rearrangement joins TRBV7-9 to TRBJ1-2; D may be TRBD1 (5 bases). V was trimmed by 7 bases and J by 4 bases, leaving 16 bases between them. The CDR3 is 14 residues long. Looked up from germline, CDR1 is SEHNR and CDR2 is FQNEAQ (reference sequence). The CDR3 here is CASTRTGGSYGYTF. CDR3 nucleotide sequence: TGTGCCAGCACCCGGACGGGGGGTTCCTATGGCTACACCTTC.

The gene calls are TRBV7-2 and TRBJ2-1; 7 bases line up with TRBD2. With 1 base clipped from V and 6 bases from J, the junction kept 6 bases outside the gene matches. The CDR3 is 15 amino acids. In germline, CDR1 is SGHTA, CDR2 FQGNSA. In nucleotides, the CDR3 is TGTGCCAGCAGCTTAGGAGCGGGGCTAGTCAATGAGCAGTTCTTC. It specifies CASSLGAGLVNEQFF.

For the CDR3, the DNA is TGTGCCAGTAGTATAGTATTCGGGGGGGCGAACACCGGGGAGCTGTTTTTT. Translating gives CASSIVFGGANTGELFF. The chain recombines TRBV19 with TRBJ2-2; TRBD2 matches 8 bases. The CDR3 is 17 residues long. CDR1 LNHDA and CDR2 SQIVND come from the germline V gene (reference sequence). Trimming at V came to 1 base and at J to 0 bases, leaving 4 bases not matched to a gene.